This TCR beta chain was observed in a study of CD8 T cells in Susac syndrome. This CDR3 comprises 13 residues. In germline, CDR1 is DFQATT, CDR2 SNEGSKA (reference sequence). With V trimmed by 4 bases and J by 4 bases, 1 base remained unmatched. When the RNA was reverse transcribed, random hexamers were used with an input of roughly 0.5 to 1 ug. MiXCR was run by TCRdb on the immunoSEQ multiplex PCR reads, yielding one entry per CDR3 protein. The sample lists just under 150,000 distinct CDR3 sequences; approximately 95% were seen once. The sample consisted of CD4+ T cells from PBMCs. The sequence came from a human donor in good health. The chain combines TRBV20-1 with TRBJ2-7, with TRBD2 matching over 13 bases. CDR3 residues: CSAKTSGRYEQYF. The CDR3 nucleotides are TGCAGTGCTAAGACTAGCGGGAGGTACGAGCAGTACTTC.